The rows below give T cell receptor beta chains drawn from one sample of a study of shared clonotypes between healthy human individuals. Measured with immunoSEQ multiplex PCR; TCRdb has only the in-frame clones, and not every one. The sample holds more than 2 million clones, 93% seen once. The material sequenced was naive CD8+ T cells from PBMCs. All receptors derive from a man between 18 and 35 years old in good health. Some clones in this sample may be carry-over from other donors' samples. CDR3s include the opening cysteine and the closing phenylalanine or tryptophan. Fields, in order: clone size, J gene, V gene, D gene, CDR3 DNA, CDR3 protein. D genes are given only for firm matches. Not every row has a clone size; where given, it reads once, few, many or a size class.

size: NA; J: TRBJ1-2; V: TRBV13; D: NA; DNA: TGTGCCAGCAGCGGTGGGACTGCTCACGACTACACCTTC; CDR3: CASSGGTAHDYTF
size: once; J: TRBJ2-7; V: TRBV5-4; D: NA; DNA: TGTGCCAGCAGCCCGACTACAAAAACCGACAACGAGCAGTACTTC; CDR3: CASSPTTKTDNEQYF
size: NA; J: TRBJ1-1; V: TRBV28; D: NA; DNA: TGTGCCAGCAGTTTGAACAGCAACACTGAAGCTTTCTTT; CDR3: CASSLNSNTEAFF
size: NA; J: TRBJ2-4; V: TRBV19; D: NA; DNA: TGTGCCAGTAGGGCCAGGGATTCCAAAAACATTCAGTACTTC; CDR3: CASRARDSKNIQYF
size: NA; J: TRBJ1-1; V: TRBV7-6; D: NA; DNA: TGTGCCAGCAGCCTATGGGGGGCGCCAAACACTGAAGCTTTCTTT; CDR3: CASSLWGAPNTEAFF
size: NA; J: TRBJ2-4; V: TRBV4-1; D: TRBD2; DNA: TGCGCCAGCAGCCAAGTGGGGACTAGCGGGAGCCCACCGGCGAGTAAAAACATTCAGTACTTC; CDR3: CASSQVGTSGSPPASKNIQYF
size: NA; J: TRBJ2-7; V: TRBV19; D: NA; DNA: TGTGCCACCGAATCCCGGGACGAGACTACCTACGAGCAGTACTTC; CDR3: CATESRDETTYEQYF
size: NA; J: TRBJ2-4; V: TRBV28; D: TRBD1; DNA: TGTGCCAGCAGTTTATCGAGGGGGCATAAGGCCAAAAACATTCAGTACTTC; CDR3: CASSLSRGHKAKNIQYF
size: NA; J: TRBJ2-3; V: TRBV5-6; D: TRBD2; DNA: TGTGCCAGCAGCTTGGGACTAGCGGGAGTGATCCCGTGGGCAGATACGCAGTATTTT; CDR3: CASSLGLAGVIPWADTQYF
size: NA; J: TRBJ2-3; V: TRBV27; D: NA; DNA: TGTGCCACTATAATGGCCGTCGGTAGCACAGATACGCAGTATTTT; CDR3: CATIMAVGSTDTQYF
size: NA; J: TRBJ2-1; V: TRBV28; D: NA; DNA: TGTGCCAGCAGTCCACGAATGGGGTCCTCCTACAATGAGCAGTTCTTC; CDR3: CASSPRMGSSYNEQFF
size: NA; J: TRBJ1-1; V: TRBV19; D: NA; DNA: TGTGCCAGTAGCTCGAGGCGGTCAGGGCCGAACACTGAAGCTTTCTTT; CDR3: CASSSRRSGPNTEAFF
size: NA; J: TRBJ2-7; V: TRBV10-3; D: NA; DNA: TGTGCCATCAGTGAGGTCCCGGTGGGAAACTACGAGCAGTACTTC; CDR3: CAISEVPVGNYEQYF
size: NA; J: TRBJ1-2; V: TRBV28; D: NA; DNA: TGTGCCAGCAGTTGGTCGGGTGGCTACACCTTC; CDR3: CASSWSGGYTF
size: NA; J: TRBJ1-2; V: TRBV7-9; D: NA; DNA: TGTGCCAGCAGCCCCGCCGGAAAATTTGGCTACACCTTC; CDR3: CASSPAGKFGYTF
size: NA; J: TRBJ1-5; V: TRBV19; D: NA; DNA: TGTGCCAGTAGCTTGGGTAGTCGTCAGCCCCAGCATTTT; CDR3: CASSLGSRQPQHF
size: once; J: TRBJ2-3; V: TRBV4-3; D: NA; DNA: TGCGCCAGCAGCCAAGATCGTAAGACAGTGAGCACAGATACGCAGTATTTT; CDR3: CASSQDRKTVSTDTQYF
size: NA; J: TRBJ2-7; V: TRBV27; D: NA; DNA: TGTGCCAGCAGTTTAGGGGGGGCGCTCAACGAGCAGTACTTC; CDR3: CASSLGGALNEQYF
size: NA; J: TRBJ2-3; V: TRBV14; D: NA; DNA: TGTGCCAGCAGCCGCTGGGAGTGGGACTTCACAGATACGCAGTATTTT; CDR3: CASSRWEWDFTDTQYF
size: NA; J: TRBJ2-1; V: TRBV10-1; D: TRBD2; DNA: TGCGCCAGCAGTGCTGGACTAGCGGGAGTAGCCAATGAGCAGTTCTTC; CDR3: CASSAGLAGVANEQFF
size: NA; J: TRBJ2-2; V: TRBV14; D: TRBD1; DNA: TGTGCCAGCCAGACGAACTCCGGGACAGGGAGGGTCGGGGAGCTGTTTTTT; CDR3: CASQTNSGTGRVGELFF
size: NA; J: TRBJ1-4; V: TRBV7-2; D: NA; DNA: TGTGCCAGCAGCTTAGTTCCAGGGGCAACTAATGAAAAACTGTTTTTT; CDR3: CASSLVPGATNEKLFF
size: NA; J: TRBJ2-1; V: TRBV28; D: NA; DNA: TGTGCCAGCGTGAGGACAGCGTACAATGAGCAGTTCTTC; CDR3: CASVRTAYNEQFF
size: NA; J: TRBJ1-5; V: TRBV6-1; D: NA; DNA: TGTGCCAGCAGTGTCATCCGGGCCGATGTAAATCAGCCCCAGCATTTT; CDR3: CASSVIRADVNQPQHF
size: NA; J: TRBJ2-1; V: TRBV29-1; D: NA; DNA: TGCAGCGTGCGGGACCACAATGAGCAGTTCTTC; CDR3: CSVRDHNEQFF
size: NA; J: TRBJ1-1; V: TRBV10-3; D: TRBD1; DNA: TGTGCCATCAGGGAACAGGGGTTGAACACTGAAGCTTTCTTT; CDR3: CAIREQGLNTEAFF
size: once; J: TRBJ2-5; V: TRBV9; D: NA; DNA: TGTGCCAGCAGCGACGTCGCAGGGGACGGAGAGACCCAGTACTTC; CDR3: CASSDVAGDGETQYF
size: NA; J: TRBJ1-1; V: TRBV14; D: NA; DNA: TGTGCCAGCAGCCCTAGGGGGAAAATGAACACTGAAGCTTTCTTT; CDR3: CASSPRGKMNTEAFF
size: NA; J: TRBJ1-1; V: TRBV10-3; D: NA; DNA: TGTGCCATCACTCTTGATTCGAACACTGAAGCTTTCTTT; CDR3: CAITLDSNTEAFF
size: NA; J: TRBJ1-2; V: TRBV14; D: NA; DNA: TGTGCCAGCAGCCAAGAGAGCCAGCGAACCCGCTTCGGAGGCTACACCTTC; CDR3: CASSQESQRTRFGGYTF
size: NA; J: TRBJ1-2; V: TRBV11-2; D: NA; DNA: TGTGCCAGCAGCTTAGAGTCCAGGGCTGTTCTCGGCTACACCTTC; CDR3: CASSLESRAVLGYTF
size: NA; J: TRBJ1-1; V: TRBV13; D: NA; DNA: TGTGCCAGCTCATTTCAGGGACACATGAACACTGAAGCTTTCTTT; CDR3: CASSFQGHMNTEAFF
size: NA; J: TRBJ2-1; V: TRBV28; D: NA; DNA: TGTGCCAGCAGTATCTCGGGACCCTACAATGAGCAGTTCTTC; CDR3: CASSISGPYNEQFF
size: NA; J: TRBJ2-1; V: TRBV28; D: NA; DNA: TGTGCCAGCAGTTTACGGCGACCGTATAGCTCCTACAATGAGCAGTTCTTC; CDR3: CASSLRRPYSSYNEQFF
size: NA; J: TRBJ1-1; V: TRBV6-6; D: TRBD1; DNA: TGTGCCAGCAGTTATCTCGGGGGACAGGGCACTGAAGCTTTCTTT; CDR3: CASSYLGGQGTEAFF
size: few; J: TRBJ1-1; V: TRBV27; D: TRBD1; DNA: TGTGCCAGCAGTTTATGGGACAGCACTGAAGCTTTCTTT; CDR3: CASSLWDSTEAFF
size: NA; J: TRBJ2-7; V: TRBV28; D: NA; DNA: TGTGCCAGCACTGGCAGGGTAACCTACGAGCAGTACTTC; CDR3: CASTGRVTYEQYF
size: NA; J: TRBJ1-5; V: TRBV4-2; D: NA; DNA: TGTGCCAGCAGCCAAGATGTCAGGGGTTTGAGCAATCAGCCCCAGCATTTT; CDR3: CASSQDVRGLSNQPQHF
size: NA; J: TRBJ1-4; V: TRBV7-9; D: NA; DNA: TGTGCCAGCAGCTTACTGGACGGAAATAATGAAAAACTGTTTTTT; CDR3: CASSLLDGNNEKLFF
size: NA; J: TRBJ2-7; V: TRBV5-1; D: NA; DNA: TGCGCCAGCAGCTTCGGGACGGGCTCCTACGAGCAGTACTTC; CDR3: CASSFGTGSYEQYF
size: NA; J: TRBJ2-7; V: TRBV2; D: NA; DNA: TGTGCCAGCAGTGAAGCGCTGCGGGGCTACGAGCAGTACTTC; CDR3: CASSEALRGYEQYF
size: NA; J: TRBJ2-7; V: TRBV9; D: NA; DNA: TGTGCCAGCAGTGGCAGGGAGGACTACGAGCAGTACTTC; CDR3: CASSGREDYEQYF
size: NA; J: TRBJ2-1; V: TRBV9; D: NA; DNA: TGTGCCAGCAGCGCCTATCCAGGAGATGAGCAGTTCTTC; CDR3: CASSAYPGDEQFF
size: NA; J: TRBJ2-7; V: TRBV10-1; D: NA; DNA: TGCGCCAGCAATGGTTTCGGATCCTACGAGCAGTACTTC; CDR3: CASNGFGSYEQYF
size: NA; J: TRBJ1-1; V: TRBV14; D: NA; DNA: TGTGCCAGCAGCCAAAGTGGAGATCTTCGTCCCAGCTTT; CDR3: CASSQSGDLRPSF
size: once; J: TRBJ2-1; V: TRBV28; D: TRBD2; DNA: TGTGCCAGCAGTCGGACTAGCGGGAGCACTGAGCAGTTCTTC; CDR3: CASSRTSGSTEQFF
size: NA; J: TRBJ2-1; V: TRBV11-1; D: NA; DNA: TGTGCCAGCAGCCTCCTAGAGGGGTTCAATGAGCAGTTCTTC; CDR3: CASSLLEGFNEQFF
size: NA; J: TRBJ2-7; V: TRBV18; D: TRBD2; DNA: TGTGCCAGCTCACCACCGCGGGAGGGCCCCTACGAGCAGTACTTC; CDR3: CASSPPREGPYEQYF
size: NA; J: TRBJ2-7; V: TRBV27; D: NA; DNA: TGTGCCAGCGCCCCCGGGGGCTCCTACGAGCAGTACTTC; CDR3: CASAPGGSYEQYF
size: NA; J: TRBJ2-7; V: TRBV27; D: NA; DNA: TGTGCCAGCAGTCCGGCTCCTTACGAGCAGTACTTC; CDR3: CASSPAPYEQYF
size: NA; J: TRBJ2-7; V: TRBV28; D: TRBD2; DNA: TGTGCCAGCAGCTTTTCGGTGCTAGCGGACTACGAGCAGTACTTC; CDR3: CASSFSVLADYEQYF
size: NA; J: TRBJ2-7; V: TRBV7-9; D: NA; DNA: TGTGCCAGCAGCTTAGAGGCTAGCATCTCCTACGAGCAGTACTTC; CDR3: CASSLEASISYEQYF
size: NA; J: TRBJ2-7; V: TRBV28; D: TRBD2; DNA: TGTGCCAGCAGCCCTGCCGGGGGGGACCAGTACTTC; CDR3: CASSPAGGDQYF
size: NA; J: TRBJ2-7; V: TRBV5-1; D: NA; DNA: TGCGCCAGCAGCTTGGAGGTGGACAGTTCCTACGAGCAGTACTTC; CDR3: CASSLEVDSSYEQYF
size: NA; J: TRBJ2-1; V: TRBV9; D: TRBD2; DNA: TGTGCCAGCACCGTTGGGACTAGACCCAATGAGCAGTTCTTC; CDR3: CASTVGTRPNEQFF
size: NA; J: TRBJ2-5; V: TRBV10-3; D: NA; DNA: TGTGCCATCAGCCGGACACGGTCCCAAGAGACCCAGTACTTC; CDR3: CAISRTRSQETQYF
size: NA; J: TRBJ2-1; V: TRBV7-6; D: TRBD2; DNA: TGTGCCAGCAGTTACGGACTAGGGTCGAATGAGCAGTTCTTC; CDR3: CASSYGLGSNEQFF